Listed below are T cell receptor beta chains from one sample, sequenced in a study of cytomegalovirus exposure and HLA in healthy donors. Sequencing used immunoSEQ multiplex PCR; TCRdb keeps in-frame clones, though not all of them. The sample lists 160,000 or so clones, over 70% occurring once. The sample comprised PBMCs. These receptors were collected from a woman in her late teens or twenties in good health and CMV-seronegative. Both conserved end residues are part of each CDR3. Each record gives: CDR3 protein, V gene.

CDR3aa: CASSLVPGRSNQPQHF
v_gene: TRBV7-8

CDR3aa: CASSLSGGFGSPLHF
v_gene: TRBV5-4

CDR3aa: CASSRTGQETYEQYF
v_gene: TRBV25-1

CDR3aa: CASRPTGAYGYTF
v_gene: TRBV28

CDR3aa: CASSQDRETGGYGYTF
v_gene: TRBV4-2

CDR3aa: CASSFGLKETQYF
v_gene: TRBV11-3

CDR3aa: CASSYTTGSGNTIYF
v_gene: TRBV6-5

CDR3aa: CAWSGGRRANSGNTIYF
v_gene: TRBV30

CDR3aa: CASSPNRDRVAFF
v_gene: TRBV7-6

CDR3aa: CASSPGTPNTGELFF
v_gene: TRBV2

CDR3aa: CASSIGRAGDNEKLFF
v_gene: TRBV19